Listed below are T cell receptor beta chains from one sample, sequenced in a study of blood T cell repertoires in COVID-19. TCRdb's copy holds only in-frame clones and misses some; the assay was immunoSEQ multiplex PCR. There are about 200,000 clones in the sample; roughly 83% occur only once, and 27% lies in the top ten. Sequencing was carried out using peripheral blood. The source of these receptors is a man between 40 and 49 years old with acute or convalescent COVID-19. The CDR3 runs from the conserved cysteine through the conserved F or W. D genes are given only for firm matches. The size field is filled for only some rows; it gives once, few, many or a size class.

J,D,size,V,CDR3,DNA
TRBJ2-7,.,.,TRBV11-2,CASSAFSGISYEQYF,TGTGCCAGCAGCGCCTTTTCCGGGATTTCCTACGAGCAGTACTTC
TRBJ1-1,.,.,TRBV12-3/TRBV12-4,CATANRGFTEAFF,TGTGCCACCGCAAATAGGGGGTTCACTGAAGCTTTCTTT
TRBJ2-1,TRBD2,.,TRBV6-5,CASSSSGTSGVEQFF,TGTGCCAGCAGTTCTTCCGGGACTAGCGGAGTCGAGCAGTTCTTC
TRBJ1-3,.,.,TRBV18,CASSPDSSSGNTIYF,TGTGCCAGCTCCCCCGACAGTTCCTCTGGAAACACCATATATTTT
TRBJ2-7,.,.,TRBV3-1/TRBV3-2,CASSQGSEAGEQYF,TGTGCCAGCAGCCAAGGGTCGGAGGCAGGCGAGCAGTACTTC
TRBJ1-1,TRBD1,.,TRBV3-1/TRBV3-2,CASSYGQERNTEAFF,TGTGCCAGCAGCTACGGACAGGAGAGGAACACTGAAGCTTTCTTT
TRBJ2-1,.,.,TRBV12-3/TRBV12-4,CASSLGGNDEQFF,TGTGCCAGCAGTCTTGGCGGGAATGATGAGCAGTTCTTC
TRBJ2-5,TRBD2,.,TRBV7-7,CASSFAGELQETQYF,TGTGCCAGCAGTTTTGCGGGAGAGCTCCAAGAGACCCAGTACTTC
TRBJ1-1,.,.,TRBV6-5,CASSLAVWGVTEAFF,TGTGCCAGCAGTTTAGCGGTCTGGGGTGTCACTGAAGCTTTCTTT
TRBJ2-1,TRBD1,once,TRBV6-5,CASSPGTGGHNEQFF,TGTGCCAGCAGTCCCGGGACAGGGGGCCACAATGAGCAGTTCTTC
TRBJ1-3,.,.,TRBV18,CASSPPLDSSGNTIYF,TGTGCCAGCTCACCACCCTTGGACAGCTCTGGAAACACCATATATTTT
TRBJ1-2,TRBD1,.,TRBV5-4,CASSTDRGPGGYTF,TGTGCCAGCAGCACAGACAGGGGTCCGGGTGGCTACACCTTC
TRBJ2-5,TRBD2,.,TRBV7-2,CASSGGLAGNRAQYF,TGTGCCAGCAGCGGGGGACTAGCGGGGAATCGAGCCCAGTACTTC
TRBJ2-7,TRBD2,few,TRBV27,CASASGGASGYEQYF,TGTGCCAGCGCCTCCGGGGGGGCTAGTGGGTACGAGCAGTACTTC
TRBJ1-1,.,few,TRBV2,CASSAGYTEAFF,TGTGCCAGCAGCGCGGGGTACACTGAAGCTTTCTTT
TRBJ2-7,TRBD2,once,TRBV7-9,CASSPPGSGAYEQYF,TGTGCCAGCAGCCCACCAGGTAGCGGGGCGTACGAGCAGTACTTC
TRBJ2-7,.,.,TRBV5-1,CASSLEYETQKYF,TGCGCCAGCAGCTTGGAGTACGAGACTCAGAAGTACTTC
TRBJ1-1,TRBD1,.,TRBV11-2,CASSPTGMVPNTEAFF,TGTGCCAGCAGTCCGACAGGGATGGTTCCTAACACTGAAGCTTTCTTT
TRBJ2-3,.,.,TRBV28,CASSFTQGWGTDTQYF,TGTGCCAGCAGTTTTACTCAGGGGTGGGGCACAGATACGCAGTATTTT
TRBJ2-1,TRBD2,.,TRBV10-3,CAISESTSYEQFF,TGTGCCATCAGTGAGTCGACTAGCTATGAGCAGTTCTTC
TRBJ2-5,.,.,TRBV5-6,CASSPQGWDQETQYF,TGTGCCAGCAGTCCTCAGGGTTGGGACCAAGAGACCCAGTACTTC
TRBJ2-1,.,.,TRBV10-2,CASSDPGYEQFF,TGCGCCAGCAGTGACCCCGGGTATGAGCAGTTCTTC
TRBJ2-1,.,.,TRBV7-9,CASSPRWAEEYNEQFF,TGTGCCAGCAGCCCCCGCTGGGCGGAGGAATACAATGAGCAGTTCTTC
TRBJ2-1,TRBD2,.,TRBV15,CATSRDGTSGYNEQFF,TGTGCCACCAGCAGAGATGGGACTAGCGGATACAATGAGCAGTTCTTC
TRBJ2-1,TRBD1,.,TRBV6-2/TRBV6-3,CASSRDRGNEQFF,TGTGCCAGCAGCCGTGACAGGGGGAATGAGCAGTTCTTC
TRBJ1-2,TRBD1,.,TRBV5-4,CASSPSRDRATGYTF,TGTGCCAGCAGCCCGTCACGCGACAGGGCAACTGGCTACACCTTC
TRBJ2-3,.,.,TRBV5-1,CASSRDAESTDTQYF,TGCGCCAGCAGCCGCGACGCGGAGAGCACAGATACGCAGTATTTT
TRBJ1-6,TRBD1,.,TRBV4-2,CASSQGGQEGNSPLHF,TGTGCCAGCAGCCAAGGGGGACAGGAGGGTAATTCACCCCTCCACTTT
TRBJ2-7,TRBD1,.,TRBV10-2,CASSLQGGWYEQYF,TGCGCCAGCAGCCTACAGGGGGGTTGGTACGAGCAGTACTTC
TRBJ2-3,.,.,TRBV6-1,CASSEVGDTQYF,TGTGCCAGCAGTGAGGTCGGGGATACGCAGTATTTT
TRBJ2-1,TRBD2,.,TRBV6-4,CASSRTSGRENEQFF,TGTGCCAGCAGTCGGACTAGCGGGAGGGAAAATGAGCAGTTCTTC
TRBJ1-1,.,.,TRBV18,CASSPTSETEAFF,TGTGCCAGCTCCCCGACTTCCGAGACGGAAGCTTTCTTT
TRBJ1-4,.,.,TRBV4-2,CASSQYDSRAEKLFF,TGTGCCAGCAGCCAATATGACAGTAGGGCTGAAAAACTGTTTTTT
TRBJ2-5,TRBD2,.,TRBV6-5,CASSYSSGRGRETQYF,TGTGCCAGCAGTTACTCTAGCGGGAGAGGGCGAGAGACCCAGTACTTC
TRBJ1-1,.,.,TRBV29-1,CSVEPTGNTEAFF,TGCAGCGTTGAGCCGACAGGGAACACTGAAGCTTTCTTT
TRBJ1-1,.,.,TRBV6-5,CASSQNTQGWTEAFF,TGTGCCAGCAGTCAAAATACACAGGGTTGGACTGAAGCTTTCTTT
TRBJ2-3,TRBD1,.,TRBV5-1,CASSRDSSTDTQYF,TGCGCCAGCAGCCGGGACAGTAGCACAGATACGCAGTATTTT
TRBJ2-3,TRBD2,.,TRBV4-2,CASSQDHPLAGGLGTDTQYF,TGTGCCAGCAGCCAAGACCACCCGCTAGCGGGAGGTTTGGGCACAGATACGCAGTATTTT
TRBJ1-1,.,.,TRBV5-4,CASSFRNTEAFF,TGTGCCAGCAGCTTCCGGAACACTGAAGCTTTCTTT
TRBJ1-5,.,.,TRBV4-1,CASSQYLSSNQPQHF,TGCGCCAGCAGCCAATACTTAAGTAGCAATCAGCCCCAGCATTTT
TRBJ1-5,TRBD1,.,TRBV7-8,CASSFSGTDNQPQHF,TGTGCCAGCAGCTTTTCCGGGACAGATAATCAGCCCCAGCATTTT
TRBJ2-2,TRBD1,.,TRBV19,CASSLRQGLLTGELFF,TGTGCCAGTAGTCTAAGACAGGGCTTGTTAACCGGGGAGCTGTTTTTT
TRBJ2-5,.,.,TRBV2,CASSGEAQETQYF,TGTGCCAGCAGTGGGGAGGCCCAAGAGACCCAGTACTTC
TRBJ1-4,.,.,TRBV19,CASSIGQDSNEKLFF,TGTGCCAGTAGTATAGGACAGGATAGTAATGAAAAACTGTTTTTT
TRBJ2-4,.,.,TRBV7-3,CASSRPTENIQYF,TGTGCCAGCAGCCGACCCACAGAAAACATTCAGTACTTC
TRBJ2-1,TRBD2,.,TRBV6-4,CASSDGGLAGANEQFF,TGTGCCAGCAGTGACGGGGGACTAGCGGGAGCGAATGAGCAGTTCTTC
TRBJ2-7,.,.,TRBV10-3,CAISEFQEARYEQYF,TGTGCCATCAGTGAGTTTCAGGAGGCCAGATACGAGCAGTACTTC
TRBJ1-5,.,once,TRBV18,CASSQTHDQPQHF,TGTGCCAGCTCACAAACACACGATCAGCCCCAGCATTTT
TRBJ1-6,TRBD1,once,TRBV3-1/TRBV3-2,CASSAQGAQSPLHF,TGTGCCAGCAGCGCACAGGGGGCGCAATCACCCCTCCACTTT
TRBJ1-2,.,.,TRBV4-1,CASSQVEAGRGKGYTF,TGCGCCAGCAGCCAAGTGGAGGCAGGGCGGGGAAAGGGCTACACCTTC
TRBJ2-5,.,.,TRBV28,CASIYDRGETQYF,TGTGCCAGCATTTACGATAGGGGAGAGACCCAGTACTTC
TRBJ2-7,.,once,TRBV14,CASSDSLTGVWYEQYF,TGTGCCAGCAGCGACTCCTTAACGGGGGTGTGGTACGAGCAGTACTTC
TRBJ2-1,.,.,TRBV14,CASSQASVGRRNEQFF,TGTGCCAGCAGCCAAGCCTCCGTGGGGCGGCGAAATGAGCAGTTCTTC
TRBJ2-1,.,.,TRBV19,CASSTRPLYTINEQFF,TGTGCCAGTAGTACTAGACCGCTATACACCATCAATGAGCAGTTCTTC
TRBJ2-4,TRBD2,.,TRBV7-9,CASSLGGGRTKNIQYF,TGTGCCAGCAGCTTAGGAGGCGGGAGGACAAAAAACATTCAGTACTTC